These 16 T cell receptor beta chains were sequenced from one sample in a study of response to subunit inactivated influenza vaccine. MiXCR, run by TCRdb on the RT-PCR reads, gives a single entry per CDR3 protein. This table holds about 570,000 distinct CDR3 sequences, around 10% found once. The sample was also reused in another study, on T cells expressing NK-cell markers. That report notes: Beta-chain TCR cDNA was generated via 5'RACE template switching with UMIs.

The source material was PBMCs from blood, sampled on the day of vaccination. The source is a man in his fifties or sixties who received an inactivated influenza vaccine.

The rearrangement uses TRBV10-3 and TRBJ1-1, with D tentatively TRBD1 (6 bases). CDR1 and CDR2 (germline): ENHRY, SYGVKD. V lost 0 bases and J 5 bases, leaving 10 bases between the germline ends. The CDR3 runs to 14 residues. The CDR3 coding sequence is TGTGCCATCAGTGAGTCGGGGGGCAGTACTGAAGCTTTCTTT. Residues: CAISESGGSTEAFF.

The V gene is TRBV11-1, the J gene TRBJ2-6; D gene uncertain. Germline lookup yields CDR1 SGHAT and CDR2 FQDESV (reference sequence). V lost 7 bases to trimming and J lost 0 bases, with 7 bases between them. CDR3 length: 14 amino acids. The CDR3 loop reads CASNPSSGANVLTF. CDR3 DNA sequence: TGTGCCAGCAACCCGTCCTCTGGGGCCAACGTCCTGACTTTC.

The rearrangement uses TRBV15 and TRBJ1-4; tentatively, D is TRBD1 (6 bases). V dropped 1 base and J dropped 0 bases, with 6 bases sitting between them. The CDR3 spans 15 residues. Germline V gene lookup returns CDR1 LNHNV and CDR2 YYDKDF (reference sequence). CDR3 amino acids: CATSRGTATNEKLFF. CDR3 nucleotide sequence: TGTGCCACCAGCAGAGGGACAGCAACTAATGAAAAACTGTTTTTT. The entire variable domain, with the rest obtained from reference TRBV15 and TRBJ1-4, is as follows: DAMVIQNPRYQVTQFGKPVTLSCSQTLNHNVMYWYQQKSSQAPKLLFHYYDKDFNNEADTPDNFQSRRPNTSFCFLDIRSPGLGDTAMYLCATSRGTATNEKLFFGSGTQLSVL.

In this sample, this clonotype turned up a few times. The rearrangement joins TRBV15 to TRBJ2-3, with TRBD2 matching over 8 bases. J was trimmed by 5 bases and V by 8 bases; bases with no gene match: 15. The CDR3 length is 16 residues. The germline CDR1 and CDR2 sequences are LNHNV and YYDKDF (reference sequence). CDR3 nucleotide sequence: TGTGCCACCGGCTCGGTCTTGCGGGAGGTTTTAGATACGCAGTATTTT. This encodes CATGSVLREVLDTQYF.

This clonotype occurred a few times. V gene TRBV4-3 combines with J gene TRBJ2-3; a weak D match, TRBD2 (7 bases). CDR3 length equals 17 residues. Germline CDR1 and CDR2: LGHNA and YSLEER. V dropped 0 bases and J dropped 5 bases, with 18 bases sitting between them. The DNA of the CDR3 is TGCGCCAGCAGCCAAGATCCGTCGCCGGGGGGCTTAGATACGCAGTATTTT. This gives the protein CASSQDPSPGGLDTQYF.

The rearrangement uses TRBV28 and TRBJ2-7; D is ambiguous. Germline V CDR1 and CDR2: MDHEN, SYDVKM. CDR3 length: 12 amino acids. V was trimmed by 8 bases and J by 3 bases, leaving 11 bases between them. CDR3 DNA: TGTGCCAGCGTCGACGTAGGCTACGAGCAGTACTTC. It codes for CASVDVGYEQYF.

This chain links TRBV7-8 with TRBJ2-3; 13 nucleotides agree with TRBD2. Germline V gene sequence: CDR1 SGHVS, CDR2 FQNEAQ. The ends lost 5 bases at V and 5 bases at J; junction bases unmatched: 4. There are 15 residues in the CDR3. In nucleotides, the CDR3 is TGTGCCAGCAGCACTAGCGGGGGGGCGTTAGATACGCAGTATTTT. It translates to CASSTSGGALDTQYF.

This clonotype was observed a few times. V gene TRBV12-3 or TRBV12-4 combines with J gene TRBJ2-1; 10 positions match TRBD1. The trim removed 6 bases at V and 9 bases at J, leaving 14 bases unmatched. The CDR3 totals 16 residues. CDR3 nucleotides: TGTGCCAGCAGGAGGATGGGACAGGGGACCGTCGGTGAGCAGTTCTTC. It specifies CASRRMGQGTVGEQFF.

This clonotype was seen just once. The CDR3 protein is CSVRTSGRMYF. DNA of the CDR3: TGCAGCGTGAGGACTAGCGGGAGAATGTACTTC. V and J are TRBV29-1 and TRBJ2-7; 13 bases line up with TRBD2. The CDR3 sequence is 11 residues long. V trimming: 6 bases; J trimming: 12 bases; junction bases outside the gene matches: 5. Germline V CDR1 and CDR2: SQVTM, ANQGSEA.

The chain combines TRBV4-2 with TRBJ1-6; D not resolved. The CDR3 contains 14 residues. CDR1 is LGHNA and CDR2 is YNFKEQ in the germline V gene. Trimming took off 0 bases at V and 7 bases at J, with 7 bases between the two ends. As DNA, the CDR3 is TGTGCCAGCAGCCAAGATTTTTGGAATTCACCCCTCCACTTT. Translated, it gives CASSQDFWNSPLHF.

The V gene is TRBV28, the J gene TRBJ2-1, with D perhaps matching TRBD2 (5 bases). V was trimmed by 3 bases and J by 9 bases, leaving 15 bases between them. Germline V gene data show CDR1 as MDHEN and CDR2 as SYDVKM. This CDR3 is 14 amino acids long. CDR3 protein: CASSFVRRGFEQFF. Written as DNA, the CDR3 is TGTGCCAGCAGTTTTGTGAGGCGCGGGTTTGAGCAGTTCTTC.

This clonotype was observed many times. This chain uses TRBV12-3 or TRBV12-4 with TRBJ1-3; D is perhaps TRBD1 (5 bases). The germline V and J ends were trimmed by 3 bases and 9 bases, with 9 bases remaining between them. This CDR3 region has 12 residues. The CDR3 DNA follows: TGTGCCAGCAGTTTGGGGCTAGGCACCATATATTTT. It yields the protein CASSLGLGTIYF.

Points on this clonotype: One junction end disagrees with the germline gene, perhaps due to a read error. The rearrangement uses TRBV16 and TRBJ1-2; 7 bases fit TRBD1. Germline CDR1 and CDR2: KGHSY and FQNENV. The CDR3 runs to 15 residues. Here the CDR3 reads CASSQFHRGPLGYIF. In nucleotides, the CDR3 is TGTGCCAGCAGCCAATTCCACAGGGGACCACTTGGCTACATCTTC.

The genes are TRBV29-1 and TRBJ2-5, with D hard to call. The CDR3 sequence is 11 residues long. In germline, CDR1 is SQVTM, CDR2 ANQGSEA. The germline V and J ends were trimmed by 4 bases and 4 bases, with 7 bases remaining between them. The CDR3 protein is CSVVRAETQYF. CDR3 nucleotide sequence: TGCAGCGTTGTTCGGGCAGAGACCCAGTACTTC.

In this sample, this clonotype turned up many times. A much larger clonotype is one base distant, so this may be a read error. The V call is TRBV25-1, the J call TRBJ1-1, with D unclear. The V gene's germline CDR1 is MGHDK and CDR2 SYGVNS. The CDR3 has 11 residues. Trimming stripped 8 bases from V and 1 base from J, with 5 bases between. CDR3 protein: CASGQNTEAFF. The CDR3 nucleotides read TGTGCCAGCGGCCAGAACACTGAAGCTTTCTTT. The full variable domain, with the rest looked up from reference TRBV25-1 and TRBJ1-1, is EADIYQTPRYLVIGTGKKITLECSQTMGHDKMYWYQQDPGMELHLIHYSYGVNSTEKGDLSSESTVSRIRTEHFPLTLESARPSHTSQYLCASGQNTEAFFGQGTRLTVV.

There are many counts of this clonotype. The chain joins TRBV6-5 to TRBJ1-1, with TRBD1 matching 9 bases. Germline values: CDR1 MNHEY, CDR2 SVGAGI. This CDR3 has 14 amino acids. After removal of 0 bases from V and 5 bases from J, the junction contained 1 base not matched to a gene. CDR3 sequence reads: CASSYSGQGTEAFF. Here the CDR3 DNA reads TGTGCCAGCAGTTACTCGGGACAGGGAACTGAAGCTTTCTTT.